Described below is a single TCR beta chain sequence and its context. The protocol was immunoSEQ multiplex PCR, while the TCRdb copy is restricted to in-frame clones and leaves out a portion. The table has more than 75,000 clones, 90% to 96% seen once. This record comes from a study of technical replicates of blood from a handful of donors. The CDR3 has 15 amino acids. Trimming cost V 4 bases and J 0 bases; bases outside gene matches: 5. CDR1 and CDR2 from the germline V gene are SGHAT and FQNNGV. The source material was T cells isolated from PBMCs. This TCR derives from a human donor in good health. The gene calls are TRBV11-2 and TRBJ2-7; 8 nucleotides agree with TRBD1. The CDR3 loop is CASSSSTGGSYEQYF. In DNA form, the CDR3 reads TGTGCCAGCAGCTCGTCTACAGGGGGCTCCTACGAGCAGTACTTC.